Below, one T cell receptor (beta chain) is given with its context. J was trimmed by 5 bases and V by 5 bases; bases with no gene match: 7. This CDR3 region has 15 residues. Germline CDR1 is SGHAT and CDR2 is FQNNGV. Authors' processing steps: Amplification of reference gene primers was used by the study to estimate nucleated cell counts. TCRdb keeps only in-frame clones here, not all; method: immunoSEQ multiplex PCR. That table gives V, J and clone size, and the DNA gave D and trimming. The table records 200,000 to 250,000 clones, roughly 80% of them present only once. This record comes from a study of blood T cell repertoires in COVID-19. Turning to the study itself: Specimens from acute and convalescent COVID-19 originated in the United States, Italy and Spain. Sources were T cells, B-cell-depleted T cells, or PBMCs; the material itself was cDNA or gDNA.

Sample: peripheral blood. This rearrangement joins TRBV11-2 to TRBJ2-5; 11 bases match TRBD2. The clonotype originates from a woman in her 70s with acute or convalescent COVID-19. The CDR3 reads CASSKGTSGRETQYF. The CDR3, as DNA: TGTGCCAGCAGCAAAGGGACTAGCGGCCGGGAGACCCAGTACTTC.